The clone carrying this TCR beta chain was picked up many times. Antigen specificity is unknown. The template for TCR beta VDJ and CDR3 sequence profiling was genomic DNA. TCRdb redid the calling of the reads with MiXCR, one entry per CDR3 protein. In the table there are under 350,000 distinct CDR3 sequences, under 65% of which are singletons. The data derive from a study of CD8+CD57+ T cells in acquired aplastic anemia. Study background: When averaged, DNA from sorted CD4+ and CD8+ cells came to 3 to 4 ug.

General study results and limits: Statistical testing detected no significant gap in CD8+ Simpson's diversity between patients and controls.

Trimming removed 3 bases from V and 8 bases from J, with 12 bases in between. Germline CDR1 is KGHDR and CDR2 is SFDVKD. This CDR3 has 13 residues. For sequencing, patients were chosen who had shown expansion of CD8+CD57+ cells by flow cytometry. What was sequenced was sorted CD4+, CD8+, or CD8+CD57+ T cells (not recorded which) from PBMCs. This rearrangement joins TRBV24-1 to TRBJ1-2; unclear D gene. The receptor was derived from a human donor with aplastic anemia. The CDR3 bases are TGTGCCACCAGTGATGAAGTAAAAGGGGGCTACACCTTC. Amino acids: CATSDEVKGGYTF.